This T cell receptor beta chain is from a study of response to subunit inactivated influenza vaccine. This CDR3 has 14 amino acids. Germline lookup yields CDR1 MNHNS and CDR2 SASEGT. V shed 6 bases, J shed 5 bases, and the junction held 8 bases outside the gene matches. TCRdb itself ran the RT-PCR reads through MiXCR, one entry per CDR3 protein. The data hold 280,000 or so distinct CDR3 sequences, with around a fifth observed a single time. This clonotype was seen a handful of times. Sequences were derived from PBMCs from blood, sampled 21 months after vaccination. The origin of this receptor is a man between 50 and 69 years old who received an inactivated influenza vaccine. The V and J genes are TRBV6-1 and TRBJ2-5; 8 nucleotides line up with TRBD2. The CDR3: CASSGLAWGETQYF. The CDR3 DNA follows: TGTGCCAGCAGCGGACTAGCCTGGGGTGAGACCCAGTACTTC.